A selection of T cell receptor beta chains follows, all from one sample in a study of blood T cell repertoires in COVID-19. Generated by immunoSEQ multiplex PCR, the TCRdb table keeps only in-frame clones and is missing some. The sample lists approximately 400,000 clones; approximately 93% were seen once. Specimen: PBMCs or T cells enriched from blood (not recorded which). The receptors here all came from a woman aged 40 to 55 who had been exposed to COVID-19. The CDR3 runs from the conserved cysteine through the conserved F or W. The D gene is left open where the match is weak. Expanded clones are given a class, and other clones once, few, many or no size at all.

TRBV5-8,TRBD1,-,TRBJ1-6,TGTGCCAGCAGCTTGGGGGACAGGGCAAATTCACCCCTCCACTTT,CASSLGDRANSPLHF
TRBV19,TRBD2,-,TRBJ2-7,TGTGCCAGTAGTGATACTAGCGGGAGCTTATCCTACGAGCAGTACTTC,CASSDTSGSLSYEQYF
TRBV15,TRBD1,-,TRBJ2-3,TGTGCCACCAGCAGAGGAGAACCCAACAGGGGGTTTAGCGTAGATACGCAGTATTTT,CATSRGEPNRGFSVDTQYF
TRBV24-1,TRBD1,-,TRBJ1-2,TGTGCCACCAGTGATCGAACCGGGACAGGGGACGGTGACTACACCTTC,CATSDRTGTGDGDYTF
TRBV12-3/TRBV12-4,-,-,TRBJ2-5,TGTGCCAGCAGTTCCTCAGGGGCAACCCAGTACTTC,CASSSSGATQYF
TRBV29-1,TRBD1,-,TRBJ1-1,TGCAGCGTACAGGGGGGGTATGGCATGAACACTGAAGCTTTCTTT,CSVQGGYGMNTEAFF
TRBV3-1/TRBV3-2,-,-,TRBJ1-1,TGTGCCAGCAGCCAAGGACAGGCGGCTTTCTTT,CASSQGQAAFF
TRBV4-3,-,few,TRBJ2-1,TGCGCCAGCAGCCTAGCGGCGAGCTCCTACAATGAGCAGTTCTTC,CASSLAASSYNEQFF
TRBV6-5,-,-,TRBJ1-1,TGTGCCAGCAGGGGGGACGCGGGGGTGAACACTGAAGCTTTCTTT,CASRGDAGVNTEAFF
TRBV15,-,-,TRBJ2-7,TGTGCCACCAGCAGATTAGGGAGGAGCTCCTACGAGCAGTACTTC,CATSRLGRSSYEQYF
TRBV27,TRBD1,-,TRBJ1-1,TGTGCCAGCAGTTCAACAGGGGGCCTAGCCGGTGACACTGAAGCTTTCTTT,CASSSTGGLAGDTEAFF
TRBV12-3/TRBV12-4,-,-,TRBJ1-2,TGTGCCAGCAGTCCCGGGTTTTATGGCTACACCTTC,CASSPGFYGYTF
TRBV5-8,-,once,TRBJ1-5,TGTGCCAGCAGCTTGGCGATGGGGCCGGGTCAGCCCCAGCATTTT,CASSLAMGPGQPQHF
TRBV7-2,TRBD1,-,TRBJ1-2,TGTGCCAGCAGCTTAAAAGTCGGGACAGGGACATATGGCTACACCTTC,CASSLKVGTGTYGYTF
TRBV29-1,TRBD1,-,TRBJ1-5,TGCAGCGTTTTACAGGGGACGGGTCAGCCCCAGCATTTT,CSVLQGTGQPQHF
TRBV5-4,TRBD2,-,TRBJ2-5,TGTGCCAGCAGCAGGACTAGCGGGGGGGGTGAGACCCAGTACTTC,CASSRTSGGGETQYF
TRBV2,-,-,TRBJ1-1,TGTGCCAGCAGTGATAGTTTAGTGAACACTGAAGCTTTCTTT,CASSDSLVNTEAFF
TRBV4-1,-,-,TRBJ1-6,TGCGCCAGCAGCCAAGATCGCGGAAATAATTCACCCCTCCACTTT,CASSQDRGNNSPLHF